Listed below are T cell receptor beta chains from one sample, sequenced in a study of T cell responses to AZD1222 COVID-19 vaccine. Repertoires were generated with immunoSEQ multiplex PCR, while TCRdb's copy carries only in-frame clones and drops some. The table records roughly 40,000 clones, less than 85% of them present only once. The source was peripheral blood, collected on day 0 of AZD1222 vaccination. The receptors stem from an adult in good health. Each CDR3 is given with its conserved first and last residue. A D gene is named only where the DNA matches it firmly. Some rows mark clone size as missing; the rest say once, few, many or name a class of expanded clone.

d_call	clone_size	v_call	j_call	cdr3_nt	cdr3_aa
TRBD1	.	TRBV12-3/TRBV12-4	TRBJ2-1	TGTGCCAGCAACCTACAGGGGGCGAGAGAGCAGTTCTTC	CASNLQGAREQFF
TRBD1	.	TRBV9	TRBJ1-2	TGTGCCAGCAGCGGGACAGGTACCTCTGGCTACACCTTC	CASSGTGTSGYTF
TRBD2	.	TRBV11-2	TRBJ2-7	TGTGCCATCCAGACTAGCGGGGGGGCCGGGGAGCAGTACTTC	CAIQTSGGAGEQYF
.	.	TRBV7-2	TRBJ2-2	TGTGCCAGCAGCTTTAGCACCGGGGAGCTGTTTTTT	CASSFSTGELFF
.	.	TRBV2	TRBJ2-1	TGTGCCAGCAGTGGACGGACTGGGAGGGGGCATGAGCAGTTCTTC	CASSGRTGRGHEQFF
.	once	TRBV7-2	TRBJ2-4	TGTGCCAGCAGCTTAGCGCCGGGAACAGGGCTGGACATTCAGTACTTC	CASSLAPGTGLDIQYF
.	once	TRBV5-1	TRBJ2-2	TGCGCCAGCAGCTCGAGGGGCCAGAACACCGGGGAGCTGTTTTTT	CASSSRGQNTGELFF
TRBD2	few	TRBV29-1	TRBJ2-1	TGCAGCGTCACAGGACTAGCGGGGTTTAATGAGCAGTTCTTC	CSVTGLAGFNEQFF
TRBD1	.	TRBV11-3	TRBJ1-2	TGTGCCAGCAGCAACCGGGACAGGGGTGGCTACACCTTC	CASSNRDRGGYTF
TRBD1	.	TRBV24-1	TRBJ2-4	TGTGCCACCAGTGAAGCGGACAGGGGAAACATTCAGTACTTC	CATSEADRGNIQYF
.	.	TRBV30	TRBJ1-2	TGTGCCTGGACCGTTACTGGTTTGGATGGCTACACCTTC	CAWTVTGLDGYTF
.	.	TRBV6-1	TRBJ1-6	TGTGCCAGCAGTGATCAGGGCAGGGCGAATAATTCACCCCTCCACTTT	CASSDQGRANNSPLHF
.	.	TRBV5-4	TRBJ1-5	TGTGCCAGCAGCTTGGCGGGGGTCCCCAATCAGCCCCAGCATTTT	CASSLAGVPNQPQHF
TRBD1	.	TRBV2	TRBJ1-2	TGTGCCAGCGGCAGGGACAGACTCGACGGCTACACCTTC	CASGRDRLDGYTF
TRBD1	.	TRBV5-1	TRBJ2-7	TGCGCCAGCAGCCAACAGACAGGGGGGTACGAGCAGTACTTC	CASSQQTGGYEQYF
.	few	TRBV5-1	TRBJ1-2	TGCGCCAGCAGCTTGGAACAGGCGATCTATGGCTACACCTTC	CASSLEQAIYGYTF
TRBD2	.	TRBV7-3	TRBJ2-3	TGTGCCAGCAGCTCGGGACTAGCGGGGGGTGTAGATACGCAGTATTTT	CASSSGLAGGVDTQYF
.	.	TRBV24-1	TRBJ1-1	TGTGCCACCAGTGATTCCGGACAGTATGGCACTGAAGCTTTCTTT	CATSDSGQYGTEAFF
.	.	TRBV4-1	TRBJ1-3	TGCGCCAGCAGCCCTACTTTGGAAAGAAACACCATATATTTT	CASSPTLERNTIYF
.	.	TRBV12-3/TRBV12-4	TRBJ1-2	TGTGCCAGCAGTACAGTGTATGGCTACACCTTC	CASSTVYGYTF
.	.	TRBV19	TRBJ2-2	TGTGCCAGTAGTGACTTACAGGGGAGGCCCGGGGAGCTGTTTTTT	CASSDLQGRPGELFF
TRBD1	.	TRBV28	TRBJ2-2	TGTGCCAGCAGCCGGGACAGGGGTTACACCGGGGAGCTGTTTTTT	CASSRDRGYTGELFF
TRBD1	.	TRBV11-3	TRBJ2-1	TGTGCCAGCAGCCCTAACAGGGGGCTTGTAACCTACAATGAGCAGTTCTTC	CASSPNRGLVTYNEQFF
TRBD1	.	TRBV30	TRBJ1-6	TGTGCCTGGGACAGGGGCCAGGATTCACCCCTCCACTTT	CAWDRGQDSPLHF
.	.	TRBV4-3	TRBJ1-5	TGCGCCAGCAGCCAAGAGAGGCAGGCATATCGGCCCCAGCATTTT	CASSQERQAYRPQHF
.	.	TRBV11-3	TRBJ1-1	TGTGCCAGCAGCTTAGGAGGACGGGGTGGGATGACTGAAGCTTTCTTT	CASSLGGRGGMTEAFF
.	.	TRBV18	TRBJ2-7	TGTGCCAGCTCCCCCGGGTGGGACGAGCAGTACTTC	CASSPGWDEQYF
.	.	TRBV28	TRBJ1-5	TGTGCCTCGCTGGAGGGGGGCAATCAGCCCCAGCATTTT	CASLEGGNQPQHF
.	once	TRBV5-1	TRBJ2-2	TGCGCCAGCAGCCTACGAGGTGGGGCTTCGAACACCGGGGAGCTGTTTTTT	CASSLRGGASNTGELFF
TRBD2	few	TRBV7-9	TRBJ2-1	TGTGCCAGCAGCGACTCACTAGCGTCTCTGAATGAGCAGTTCTTC	CASSDSLASLNEQFF
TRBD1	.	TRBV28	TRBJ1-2	TGTGCCAGCAGTTCGACAGGGGCCGCAAATAACTATGGCTACACCTTC	CASSSTGAANNYGYTF
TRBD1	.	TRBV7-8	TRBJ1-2	TGTGCCAGCAGCCCGACAGGGTCCTATGGCTACACCTTC	CASSPTGSYGYTF
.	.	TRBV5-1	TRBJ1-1	TGCGCCAGCAGCTTGGCGGCCGAGAACACTGAAGCTTTCTTT	CASSLAAENTEAFF
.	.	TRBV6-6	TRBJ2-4	TGTGCCAGCAGTTACCTCGGGGACATTCAGTACTTC	CASSYLGDIQYF
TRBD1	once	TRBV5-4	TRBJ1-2	TGTGCCAGCAGCTTGGATGGACAGGGTCATGGCTACACCTTC	CASSLDGQGHGYTF
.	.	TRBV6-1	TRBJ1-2	TGTGCCAGCAGTGAAGCGATGCAACCCGTTGATGGCTACACCTTC	CASSEAMQPVDGYTF
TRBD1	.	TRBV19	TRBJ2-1	TGTGCCAGTACCGACTCCGGGACAGGGGACGTATACAATGAGCAGTTCTTC	CASTDSGTGDVYNEQFF
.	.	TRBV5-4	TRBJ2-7	TGTGCCAGCAGCTACCTCGACTCGCCCTACGAGCAGTACTTC	CASSYLDSPYEQYF
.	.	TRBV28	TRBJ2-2	TGTGCCAGCAGTTCTATCAAGGACTCGAACACCGGGGAGCTGTTTTTT	CASSSIKDSNTGELFF